Listed here is a single T cell receptor (beta chain). This entry belongs to a study of control samples from healthy donors and cancer patients. Clones were sequenced by immunoSEQ multiplex PCR, and TCRdb holds only the in-frame ones, with some missing. The data show around 51,000 clones, with 80% seen just once and about 9.5% held by the top ten. The source of this sequence is a man between 70 and 80 years old in good health. The sequencing sample was made of blood.

In DNA, the CDR3 is TGTGCCAGCTCCTTAAGGGGGGAGGTTAGCACAGATACGCAGTATTTT. Protein: CASSLRGEVSTDTQYF. The rearrangement uses TRBV11-3 and TRBJ2-3; TRBD1 or TRBD2 may be the D gene (6 bases each). Germline values: CDR1 SGHNT, CDR2 YENEEA. This CDR3 has 16 residues. Trimming removed 8 bases at V and 0 bases at J, with 18 bases between.